This T cell receptor beta chain was profiled in a study of blood T cell repertoires in COVID-19 (dated by TCRdb to 2020 to 2021). Background for the entire study: Collaborator samples came from the United States, Italy and Spain and covered acute and convalescent phases of COVID-19. Samples were obtained from the ongoing ImmuneRACE study (first 160 participants) and from 1,254 subjects provided by 6 global collaborators. A freely available public database, intended as a resource for researchers studying the immune response to SARS-CoV-2, is where the repertoires were released. The material from the prospective study consisted of cDNA or gDNA derived from T cells, B-cell-depleted T cells, or PBMCs. Deeply sampled blood TCRbeta repertoires from subjects exposed to, actively infected with, or recovered from COVID-19 were included in the dataset. Where HLA class I and class II types were available, the types were taken from metadata supplied by the sample provider, not from assay-based typing. Nearly every sample came with metadata listing a de-identified subject ID, COVID-19 status, age in years and sex. Overall results and qualifications from the work: Clinical and demographic metadata were provided uncurated, with the amount varying by source and participant.

Whole blood was collected in K2EDTA tubes by collaborating institutions according to the institutions' own protocols. Collaborator samples were shipped for TCRbeta analysis as frozen whole blood, isolated PBMCs, or DNA extracted from either sample type. The immunoSEQ Assay, a bias-controlled multiplex PCR, was used to amplify TCRbeta CDR3 regions from genomic DNA. In the original analysis: Within the assay, amplification of reference gene primers was used to estimate how many nucleated cells each sample contained. Sequence reads were collapsed and filtered to measure the absolute abundance of every unique TCRbeta CDR3 rearrangement. Productive Simpson clonality was computed per sample as the square root of Simpson's diversity index over productive rearrangements. TCRdb re-hosts the immuneACCESS table, in-frame sequences only. Its copies lack some clones; in the studies checked, an unresolved V gene accounts for under half of them, and the cause for the rest is not known. The D gene and trimming were derived from the DNA, and the V and J assignments and clone size from that table. The sample yields 55,000 to 75,000 clones; 87% were counted once. The ten largest account for roughly 8% of the sample.

Points on this clone: Its recognized antigen is unknown. No clone much larger than this one lies a single base away; base qualities are absent.

This sequence was found in a man aged 45-60 years with active COVID-19. The sequenced sample was peripheral blood.

The DNA sequence is given as TGTGCCAGCAGCCGGGATGGACAGCTTAACTATGGCTACACCTTC. Translation gives CASSRDGQLNYGYTF. The chain uses TRBV7-2 and TRBJ1-2, and perhaps TRBD1 as D gene, on 6 matching bases. CDR1 and CDR2, looked up from the germline V gene, are SGHTA and FQGNSA. Trimming at the junction amounts to 5 bases on V and 1 base on J, and the germline ends lie 14 bases apart. The CDR3 numbers 15 residues from cysteine through phenylalanine. The DNA shown is the 45-base CDR3, in frame from base 1.